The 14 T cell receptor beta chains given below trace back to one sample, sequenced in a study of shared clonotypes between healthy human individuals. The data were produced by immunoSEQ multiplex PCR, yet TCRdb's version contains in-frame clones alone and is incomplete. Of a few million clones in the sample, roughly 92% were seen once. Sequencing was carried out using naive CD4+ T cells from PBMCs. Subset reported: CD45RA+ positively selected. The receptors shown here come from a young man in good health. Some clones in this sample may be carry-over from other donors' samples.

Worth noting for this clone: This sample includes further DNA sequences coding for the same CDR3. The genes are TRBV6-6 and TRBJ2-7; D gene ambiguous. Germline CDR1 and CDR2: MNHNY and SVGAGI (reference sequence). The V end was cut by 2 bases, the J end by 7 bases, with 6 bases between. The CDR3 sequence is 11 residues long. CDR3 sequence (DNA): TGTGCCAGCAGTTACGGCGATGAGCAGTACTTC. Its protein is CASSYGDEQYF.

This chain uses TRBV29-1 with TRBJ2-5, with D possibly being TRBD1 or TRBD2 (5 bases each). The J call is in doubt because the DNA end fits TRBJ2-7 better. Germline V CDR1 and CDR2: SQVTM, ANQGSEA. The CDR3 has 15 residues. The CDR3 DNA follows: TGCAGCGTTGTGGGGACGTGGCGTGGAAGCTACGAGCAGTACTTC. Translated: CSVVGTWRGSYEQYF.

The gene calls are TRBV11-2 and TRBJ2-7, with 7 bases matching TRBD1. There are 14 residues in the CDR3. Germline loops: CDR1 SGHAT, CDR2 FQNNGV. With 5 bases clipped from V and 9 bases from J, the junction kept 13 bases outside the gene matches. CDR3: CASSPQTGTASQYF. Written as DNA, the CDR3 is TGTGCCAGCAGCCCACAGACTGGGACAGCGTCGCAGTACTTC.

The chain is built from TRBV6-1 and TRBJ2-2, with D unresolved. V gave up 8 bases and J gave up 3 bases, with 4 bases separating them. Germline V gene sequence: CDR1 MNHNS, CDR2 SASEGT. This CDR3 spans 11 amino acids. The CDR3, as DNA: TGTGCCAGCGCACACACCGGGGAGCTGTTTTTT. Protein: CASAHTGELFF.

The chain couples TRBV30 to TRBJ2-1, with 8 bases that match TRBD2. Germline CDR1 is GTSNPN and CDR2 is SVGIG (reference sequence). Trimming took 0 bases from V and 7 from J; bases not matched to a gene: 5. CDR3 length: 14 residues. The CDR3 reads CAWSVLPSGNEQFF. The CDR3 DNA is TGTGCCTGGAGTGTATTACCTAGCGGGAATGAGCAGTTCTTC.

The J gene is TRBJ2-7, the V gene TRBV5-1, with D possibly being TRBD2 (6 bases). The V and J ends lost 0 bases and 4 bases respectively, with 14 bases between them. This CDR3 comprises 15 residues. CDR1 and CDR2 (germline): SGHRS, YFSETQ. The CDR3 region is CASSLVAGISYEQYF. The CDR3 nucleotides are TGCGCCAGCAGCTTGGTTGCGGGAATAAGTTACGAGCAGTACTTC.

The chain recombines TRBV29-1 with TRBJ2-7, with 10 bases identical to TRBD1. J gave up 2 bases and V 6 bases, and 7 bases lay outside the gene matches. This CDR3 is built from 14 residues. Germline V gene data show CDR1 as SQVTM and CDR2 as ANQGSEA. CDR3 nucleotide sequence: TGCAGCGTCGGGGGGACAGGGGTCACCTACGAGCAGTACTTC. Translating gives CSVGGTGVTYEQYF.

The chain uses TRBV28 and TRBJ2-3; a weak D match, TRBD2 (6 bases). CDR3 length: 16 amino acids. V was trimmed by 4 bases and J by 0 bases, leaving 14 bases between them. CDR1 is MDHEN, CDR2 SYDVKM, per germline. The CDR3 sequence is CASSSIRERSTDTQYF. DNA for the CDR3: TGTGCCAGCAGTTCGATCCGGGAGAGGAGCACAGATACGCAGTATTTT.

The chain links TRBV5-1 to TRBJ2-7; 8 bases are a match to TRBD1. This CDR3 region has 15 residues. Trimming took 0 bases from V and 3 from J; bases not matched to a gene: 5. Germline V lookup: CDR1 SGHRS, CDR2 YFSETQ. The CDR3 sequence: CASSLGTGTGYEQYF. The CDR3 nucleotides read TGCGCCAGCAGCTTGGGGACCGGGACAGGCTACGAGCAGTACTTC.

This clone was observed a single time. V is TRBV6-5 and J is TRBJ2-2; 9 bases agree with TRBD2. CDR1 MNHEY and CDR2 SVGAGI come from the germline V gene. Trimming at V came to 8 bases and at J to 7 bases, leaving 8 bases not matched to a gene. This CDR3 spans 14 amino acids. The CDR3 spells CASVAGGPIGELFF. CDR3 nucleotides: TGTGCCAGCGTGGCGGGAGGGCCGATCGGGGAGCTGTTTTTT.

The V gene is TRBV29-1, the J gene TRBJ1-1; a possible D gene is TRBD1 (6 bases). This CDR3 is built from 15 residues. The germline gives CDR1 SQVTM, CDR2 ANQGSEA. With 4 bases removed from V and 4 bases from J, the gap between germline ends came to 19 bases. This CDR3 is CSVGRGGGGGTEAFF. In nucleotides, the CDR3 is TGCAGCGTTGGGCGGGGTGGGGGCGGCGGCACTGAAGCTTTCTTT.

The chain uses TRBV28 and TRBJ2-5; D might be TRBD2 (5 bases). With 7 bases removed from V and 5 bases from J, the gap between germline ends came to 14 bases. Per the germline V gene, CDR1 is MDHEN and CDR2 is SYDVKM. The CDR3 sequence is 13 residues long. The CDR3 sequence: CASTPPERETQYF. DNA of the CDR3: TGTGCCAGCACCCCCCCTGAGCGGGAGACCCAGTACTTC.

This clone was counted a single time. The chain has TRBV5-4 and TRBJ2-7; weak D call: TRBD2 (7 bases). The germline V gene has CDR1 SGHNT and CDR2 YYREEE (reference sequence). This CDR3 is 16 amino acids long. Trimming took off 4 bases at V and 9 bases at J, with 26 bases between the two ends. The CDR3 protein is CASSPRSGGGMTGQYF. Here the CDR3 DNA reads TGTGCCAGCAGCCCACGGTCGGGGGGCGGCATGACTGGGCAGTACTTC.

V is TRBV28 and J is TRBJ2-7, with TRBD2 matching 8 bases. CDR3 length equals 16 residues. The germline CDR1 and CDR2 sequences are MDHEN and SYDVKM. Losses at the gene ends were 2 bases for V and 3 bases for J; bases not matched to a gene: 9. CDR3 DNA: TGTGCCAGCAGTTTACTTACCCCCGGGAGGGTCTACGAGCAGTACTTC. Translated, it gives CASSLLTPGRVYEQYF.